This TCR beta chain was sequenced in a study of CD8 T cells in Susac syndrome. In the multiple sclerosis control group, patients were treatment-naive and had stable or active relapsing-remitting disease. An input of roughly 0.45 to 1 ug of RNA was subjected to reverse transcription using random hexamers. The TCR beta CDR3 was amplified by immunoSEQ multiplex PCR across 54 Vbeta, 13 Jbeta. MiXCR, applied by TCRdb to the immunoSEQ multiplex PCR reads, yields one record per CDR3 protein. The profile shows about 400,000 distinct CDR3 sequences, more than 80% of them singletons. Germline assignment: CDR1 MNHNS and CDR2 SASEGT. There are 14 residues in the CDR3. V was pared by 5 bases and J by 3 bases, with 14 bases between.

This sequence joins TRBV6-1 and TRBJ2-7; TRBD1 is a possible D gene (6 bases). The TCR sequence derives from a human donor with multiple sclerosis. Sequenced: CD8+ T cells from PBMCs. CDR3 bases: TGTGCCAGCAGTACCCGGGGACAAATCTACGAGCAGTACTTC. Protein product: CASSTRGQIYEQYF.